This T cell receptor (beta chain) was sequenced during a study of radiotherapy plus CTLA-4 blockade in lung cancer. The assay was immunoSEQ multiplex PCR, and TCRdb's table has in-frame clones only and misses some. The sample yields roughly 100,000 clones, around 85% seen once. With regard to this clone: Its specificity is unknown.

Findings and caveats of the study: Among blood TCR repertoires after radiotherapy plus ipilimumab, tumor-derived clones expanded. Among reported predictors of response, early blood T cell clone dynamics with interferon-beta performed best.

Between the trimmed V and J ends, which lost 5 bases and 0 bases, there was a span of 8 bases. The CDR3 runs 13 residues. Germline V gene sequence: CDR1 SGHRS, CDR2 YFSETQ. Ipilimumab CTLA-4 blockade and focal radiation were given to patients with chemo-refractory metastatic non-small-cell lung cancer. This sequence joins TRBV5-1 and TRBJ1-1; the D is unclear. Sequencing used peripheral blood, obtained from a patient treated with radiotherapy plus ipilimumab. The origin of this receptor is a human donor with non-small cell lung cancer that progressed on radiotherapy plus ipilimumab. Some clones in this sample may be carry-over from other donors' samples. The CDR3: CASRIDLNTEAFF. CDR3 DNA sequence: TGCGCCAGCAGGATAGACTTGAACACTGAAGCTTTCTTT.